Listed here are 27 T cell receptor beta chains from one sample, sequenced in a study of PD-1 blockade in classical Hodgkin lymphoma. This table comes from immunoSEQ multiplex PCR, and its TCRdb copy is limited to in-frame clones, with some not included. The data hold some 31,000 clones, with roughly 70% observed a single time. In every patient, relapse followed autologous stem cell transplantation, while exposure to brentuximab vedotin differed. The sample here was peripheral blood mononuclear cells (PBMCs), taken before the second cycle of nivolumab. The receptor source for this set is a human donor with classical Hodgkin lymphoma.

This clone turned up a few times. This sequence joins TRBV29-1 and TRBJ2-7; the D gene could be TRBD1 or TRBD2 (5 bases each). Trimming took off 7 bases at V and 5 bases at J, with 12 bases between the two ends. This CDR3 contains 11 residues. Germline values: CDR1 SQVTM, CDR2 ANQGSEA. CDR3 region: CSAKWGNEQYV. The CDR3 bases are TGCAGCGCCAAGTGGGGGAACGAGCAGTACGTC.

This clone appeared a single time. The chain carries TRBV9 and TRBJ2-3; D uncertain. Germline V gene data show CDR1 as SGDLS and CDR2 as YYNGEE. The CDR3 contains 12 residues. V shed 4 bases and J shed 4 bases, with 7 bases lying between them. The CDR3 region is CASSLRPDTQYF. In nucleotides, the CDR3 is TGTGCCAGCAGCTTGCGCCCAGATACGCAGTATTTT.

This clone appeared a single time. Because the CDR3 is missing its conserved closing phenylalanine or tryptophan, this is likely a read error. The DNA is omitted, as the CDR3 cannot be located on it reliably, and the CDR3 follows TCRdb's listing. V is TRBV29-1 and J is TRBJ1-2; TRBD1 is the table's D call, not checked against the DNA. CDR1 SQVTM and CDR2 ANQGSEA come from the germline V gene. With termini counted, the CDR3 has 10 amino acids. This chain's CDR3 is CSVEDRARYL.

V usage is TRBV10-3 and J usage is TRBJ1-6, with 7 bases lining up with TRBD1. CDR3 length: 14 residues. The V gene's germline CDR1 is ENHRY and CDR2 SYGVKD. J gave up 2 bases and V 6 bases, and 1 base lay outside the gene matches. The CDR3 region is CAISDRAYNSPLHF. CDR3 DNA: TGTGCCATCAGCGACAGGGCCTATAATTCACCCCTCCACTTT.

This clone was picked up a small number of times. The V and J genes are TRBV5-1 and TRBJ1-6, with a possible D match to TRBD1 (6 bases). The V and J ends lost 1 base and 10 bases respectively, with 12 bases between them. The CDR3 covers 14 residues. CDR1 SGHRS and CDR2 YFSETQ come from the germline V gene. The DNA for the CDR3 is TGCGCCAGCAGCTTGACAGGGTCTGGGTCACCCCTCCACTTT. It is translated as CASSLTGSGSPLHF.

J is TRBJ1-5 and V is TRBV4-3; unclear D gene. Trimming stripped 0 bases from V and 2 bases from J, with 8 bases between. Germline-derived CDR1 and CDR2 are LGHNA and YSLEER. The CDR3 is 15 amino acids. This chain's CDR3 is CASSQDLRGNQPQHF. The CDR3 DNA sequence: TGCGCCAGCAGCCAAGATTTGAGGGGCAATCAGCCCCAGCATTTT.

The chain recombines TRBV27 with TRBJ2-7; TRBD1 agrees at 11 bases. CDR3 length: 15 amino acids. V gave up 4 bases and J gave up 0 bases; unmatched junction bases: 2. Germline CDR1 reads MNHEY; CDR2 reads SMNVEV (reference sequence). The CDR3 is CASSWDRGSSYEQYF. CDR3 in DNA: TGTGCCAGCAGTTGGGACAGGGGGAGCTCCTACGAGCAGTACTTC.

The chain joins TRBV5-1 to TRBJ2-3, with 8 bases fitting TRBD2. CDR1 is SGHRS and CDR2 is YFSETQ in the germline V gene. J gave up 2 bases and V 1 base, and 3 bases lay outside the gene matches. This CDR3 has 15 amino acids. CDR3 sequence: CASSLQRGYTDTQYF. The CDR3 nucleotides read TGCGCCAGCAGCTTGCAGCGGGGGTACACAGATACGCAGTATTTT.

The rearrangement joins TRBV6-1 to TRBJ1-1; 8 bases are a match to TRBD1. The CDR3 spans 15 residues. From germline, CDR1 is MNHNS and CDR2 SASEGT. The trim removed 7 bases at V and 10 bases at J, leaving 17 bases unmatched. CDR3 sequence reads: CASIIEGQGGLGAFF. In DNA, the CDR3 is TGTGCCAGCATTATAGAAGGACAGGGAGGGCTTGGAGCTTTCTTT.

The CDR3 spells CASSLVGSDYGYTF. Written as DNA, the CDR3 is TGCGCCAGCAGCTTGGTGGGGAGCGACTATGGCTACACCTTC. The chain uses TRBV5-1 and TRBJ1-2; D is unclear. CDR1 and CDR2 from the germline V gene are SGHRS and YFSETQ. This CDR3 contains 14 residues. The V and J ends lost 0 bases and 3 bases respectively, with 9 bases between them.

This clone was recorded once. This sequence joins TRBV2 and TRBJ1-3, with D hard to call. The CDR3 runs 15 residues. V was shortened by 4 bases and J by 2 bases, with 12 bases between the two germline ends. The germline gives CDR1 SNHLY, CDR2 FYNNEI. CDR3 DNA: TGTGCCAGCAGTGTCCGTGTGGAGCCTGGAAACACCATATATTTT. This sequence encodes CASSVRVEPGNTIYF.

Notes on this clone: The junction departs from the called germline gene at one end, perhaps through a read error. The chain joins TRBV7-7 to TRBJ2-7, with D uncertain. CDR3 size: 15 residues. Germline CDR1 reads SSHAT; CDR2 reads FNYEAQ (reference sequence). This chain's CDR3 is CASSISRPSAYEQYF. In DNA, the CDR3 is TGTGCTAGCAGCATATCTCGGCCCTCAGCCTACGAGCAGTACTTC.

Points on this clone: Other DNA sequences of this sample code for an identical CDR3. In DNA form, the CDR3 reads TGTGCCACCAGCAGAGGGAAGGGAGGGTACCAAGAGACCCAGTACTTC. Encoded protein: CATSRGKGGYQETQYF. The gene calls are TRBV15 and TRBJ2-5; 7 bases line up with TRBD2. Losses at the gene ends were 1 base for V and 0 bases for J; bases not matched to a gene: 5. The CDR3 extends over 16 amino acids. Germline CDR1 and CDR2: LNHNV and YYDKDF (reference sequence).

This clone has just a few counts. The chain links TRBV15 to TRBJ2-3, with TRBD1 as a possible D gene (6 bases). The CDR3 is 13 amino acids. Deletions cut 5 bases from V and 5 bases from J, with 11 bases between. The germline CDR1 and CDR2 sequences are LNHNV and YYDKDF (reference sequence). The CDR3: CATSAQGLDTQYF. In DNA form, the CDR3 reads TGTGCCACCAGCGCACAGGGATTAGATACGCAGTATTTT.

The V and J genes are TRBV11-3 and TRBJ2-5; no clear D. This CDR3 region has 14 residues. Germline V gene data show CDR1 as SGHNT and CDR2 as YENEEA. The V end was cut by 1 base, the J end by 2 bases, with 8 bases between. In DNA, the CDR3 is TGTGCCAGCAGCTTAGGTGGGCAGCAAGAGACCCAGTACTTC. Its translation is CASSLGGQQETQYF.

The chain carries TRBV2 and TRBJ2-5; D is unclear. The CDR3 length is 12 residues. Germline CDR1 and CDR2: SNHLY and FYNNEI. The germline V and J ends were trimmed by 4 bases and 5 bases, with 8 bases remaining between them. The CDR3 DNA reads TGTGCCAGCAGTGGGATGACTGAGACCCAGTACTTC. Its protein is CASSGMTETQYF.

This clone came up a few times. The gene calls are TRBV7-9 and TRBJ1-2; TRBD1 aligns across 7 bases. The V gene's germline CDR1 is SEHNR and CDR2 FQNEAQ (reference sequence). Trimming at V came to 5 bases and at J to 4 bases, leaving 7 bases not matched to a gene. CDR3 length equals 14 residues. CDR3 sequence reads: CASSPRTGVYGYTF. In DNA, the CDR3 is TGTGCCAGCAGCCCCCGGACAGGAGTCTATGGCTACACCTTC.

This clone has only one observation. The rearrangement uses TRBV23-1 and TRBJ2-1; TRBD1 or TRBD2 may be the D gene (5 bases each). TRBV23-1 is flagged as an ORF with uncertain function. Trimming left V 5 bases short and J 11 bases short, with 13 bases between. The CDR3 has 12 amino acids. Here the CDR3 reads CASSARGVKQFF. The CDR3 DNA sequence: TGCGCCAGCAGTGCCAGAGGGGTCAAGCAGTTCTTC.

This clone is medium-sized (0.01 to 0.1%) by share. The genes are TRBV28 and TRBJ2-1, with TRBD2 identical over 11 bases. This CDR3 has 15 amino acids. Trimming took 5 bases from V and 10 from J; bases not matched to a gene: 10. Per germline, CDR1 MDHEN and CDR2 SYDVKM. The CDR3 here is CASSELAGDVGEQFF. The CDR3 nucleotides are TGTGCCAGCAGTGAACTAGCGGGGGACGTGGGCGAGCAGTTCTTC. Combining the CDR3 with reference TRBV28 and TRBJ2-1 gives the whole variable domain DVKVTQSSRYLVKRTGEKVFLECVQDMDHENMFWYRQDPGLGLRLIYFSYDVKMKEKGDIPEGYSVSREKKERFSLILESASTNQTSMYLCASSELAGDVGEQFFGPGTRLTVL.

The chain links TRBV4-2 to TRBJ1-2; TRBD1 matches 9 bases. V trimming: 5 bases; J trimming: 4 bases; junction bases outside the gene matches: 5. CDR3 length: 14 residues. CDR1 and CDR2 (germline): LGHNA, YNFKEQ. This CDR3 reads CASSTRTGAYGYTF. CDR3 nucleotide sequence: TGTGCCAGCAGCACCAGGACAGGGGCCTATGGCTACACCTTC.

The V and J genes are TRBV27 and TRBJ2-2, with 9 bases that match TRBD1. The CDR3 totals 15 residues. Germline V CDR1 and CDR2: MNHEY, SMNVEV (reference sequence). V shed 6 bases and J 7 bases; nucleotides not matched to a gene: 9. The CDR3 region is CASRWDREGHGELFF. The CDR3 DNA is TGTGCCAGCAGGTGGGACAGGGAAGGGCACGGGGAGCTGTTTTTT.

The chain couples TRBV19 to TRBJ1-2; no firm D call. The germline V gene encodes CDR1 LNHDA and CDR2 SQIVND (reference sequence). The CDR3 runs 11 residues. The V gene lost 5 bases and the J gene lost 4 bases, with 5 bases spanning the gap. CDR3 in DNA: TGTGCCAGTAGTTTGAGCTATGGCTACACCTTC. Encoded protein: CASSLSYGYTF.

In its sample, this clone is medium-sized. V and J are TRBV27 and TRBJ2-2; 7 nucleotides line up with TRBD1. Per the germline V gene, CDR1 is MNHEY and CDR2 is SMNVEV (reference sequence). Losses at the gene ends were 4 bases for V and 7 bases for J; bases not matched to a gene: 6. The CDR3 runs 14 residues. In DNA, the CDR3 is TGTGCCAGCAGTTCCCCATACAGGGGCGGGGAGCTGTTTTTT. It yields the protein CASSSPYRGGELFF.

This clone was counted only a few times. The CDR3 DNA follows: TGTGCCAGCAGCACGGGTAGCGGGGGGGCCGCGGATACGCAGTATTTT. The encoded protein is CASSTGSGGAADTQYF. The chain uses TRBV5-6 and TRBJ2-3; TRBD2 agrees at 11 bases. J gave up 6 bases and V 4 bases, and 10 bases lay outside the gene matches. Germline CDR1 is SGHDT and CDR2 is YYEEEE. This CDR3 spans 16 amino acids. The whole variable domain, remainder taken from reference TRBV5-6 and TRBJ2-3, is DAGVTQSPTHLIKTRGQQVTLRCSPKSGHDTVSWYQQALGQGPQFIFQYYEEEERQRGNFPDRFSGHQFPNYSSELNVNALLLGDSALYLCASSTGSGGAADTQYFGPGTRLTVL.

This chain joins TRBV7-8 and TRBJ1-3; possibly TRBD1 for D (6 bases). Germline CDR1 SGHVS, CDR2 FQNEAQ. V was shortened by 5 bases and J by 0 bases, with 11 bases between the two germline ends. The CDR3 loop spans 15 amino acids. The CDR3 spells CASSADSNSGNTIYF. Here the CDR3 DNA reads TGTGCCAGCAGCGCGGACAGCAACTCTGGAAACACCATATATTTT.

The chain recombines TRBV18 with TRBJ2-1, with D perhaps TRBD1 (6 bases). Germline CDR1 KGHSH, CDR2 LQKENI. CDR3 length equals 14 residues. V shed 3 bases and J shed 9 bases, with 15 bases lying between them. The CDR3 reads CASSPPGERGEQFF. The CDR3 DNA reads as TGTGCCAGCTCACCGCCAGGGGAGAGGGGTGAGCAGTTCTTC.

The V gene is TRBV7-3, the J gene TRBJ1-1; tentative D call: TRBD1 (6 bases). CDR1 and CDR2 from the germline V gene are SGHTA and FQGTGA. This CDR3 is built from 14 residues. Trimming cost V 7 bases and J 1 base, with 13 bases left between them. CDR3 protein: CASMNRGGNTEAFF. As DNA, the CDR3 is TGTGCCAGCATGAACCGAGGGGGGAACACTGAAGCTTTCTTT.